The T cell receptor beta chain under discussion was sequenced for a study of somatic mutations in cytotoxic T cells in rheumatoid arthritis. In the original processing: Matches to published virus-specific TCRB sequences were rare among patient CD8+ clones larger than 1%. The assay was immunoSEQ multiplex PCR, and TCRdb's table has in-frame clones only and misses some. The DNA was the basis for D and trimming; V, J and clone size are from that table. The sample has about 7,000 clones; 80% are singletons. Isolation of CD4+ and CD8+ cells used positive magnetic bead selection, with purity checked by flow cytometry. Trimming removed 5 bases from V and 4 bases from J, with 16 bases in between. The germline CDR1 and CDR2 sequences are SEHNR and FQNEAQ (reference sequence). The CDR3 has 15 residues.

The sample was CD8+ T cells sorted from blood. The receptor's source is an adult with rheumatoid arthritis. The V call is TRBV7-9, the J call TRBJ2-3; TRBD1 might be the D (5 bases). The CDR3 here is CASSRAQGRADTQYF. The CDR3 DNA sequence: TGTGCCAGCAGCCGGGCCCAGGGCCGGGCAGATACGCAGTATTTT.